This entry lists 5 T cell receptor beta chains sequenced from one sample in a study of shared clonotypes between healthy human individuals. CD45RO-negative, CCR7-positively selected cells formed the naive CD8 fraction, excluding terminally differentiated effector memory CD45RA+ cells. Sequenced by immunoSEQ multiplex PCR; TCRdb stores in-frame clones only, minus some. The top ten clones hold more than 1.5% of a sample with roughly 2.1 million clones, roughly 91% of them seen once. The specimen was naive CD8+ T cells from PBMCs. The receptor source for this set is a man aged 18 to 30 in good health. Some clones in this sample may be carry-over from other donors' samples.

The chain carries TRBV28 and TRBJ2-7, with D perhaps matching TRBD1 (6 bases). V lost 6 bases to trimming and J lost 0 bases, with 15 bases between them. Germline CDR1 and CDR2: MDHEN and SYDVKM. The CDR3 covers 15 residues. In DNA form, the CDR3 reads TGTGCCAGCAGACAAGGACAGACGAACTCCTACGAGCAGTACTTC. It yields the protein CASRQGQTNSYEQYF.

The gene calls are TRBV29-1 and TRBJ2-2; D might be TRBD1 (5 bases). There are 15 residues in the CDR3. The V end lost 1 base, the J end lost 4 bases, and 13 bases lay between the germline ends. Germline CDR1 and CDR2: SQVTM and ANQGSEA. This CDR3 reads CSVEVGQGVTGELFF. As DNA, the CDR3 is TGCAGCGTTGAAGTAGGTCAGGGTGTCACCGGGGAGCTGTTTTTT.

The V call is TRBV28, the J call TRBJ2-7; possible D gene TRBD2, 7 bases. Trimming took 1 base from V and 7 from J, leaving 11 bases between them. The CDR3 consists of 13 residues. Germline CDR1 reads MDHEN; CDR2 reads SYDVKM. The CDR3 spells CASSLLGGGEQYF. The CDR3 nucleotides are TGTGCCAGCAGTTTATTGGGAGGGGGGGAGCAGTACTTC.

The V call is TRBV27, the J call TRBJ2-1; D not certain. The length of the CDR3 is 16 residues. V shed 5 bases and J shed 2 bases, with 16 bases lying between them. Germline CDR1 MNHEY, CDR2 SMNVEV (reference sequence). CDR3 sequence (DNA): TGTGCCAGCAGTCCCGACGTTTCCGGAGCCTACAATGAGCAGTTCTTC. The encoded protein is CASSPDVSGAYNEQFF.

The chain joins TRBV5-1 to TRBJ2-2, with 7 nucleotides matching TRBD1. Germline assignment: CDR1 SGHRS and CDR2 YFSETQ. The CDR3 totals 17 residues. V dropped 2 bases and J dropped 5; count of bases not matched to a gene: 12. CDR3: CASSFGRTGRGTGELFF. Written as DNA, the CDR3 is TGCGCCAGCAGCTTCGGAAGGACAGGACGGGGAACCGGGGAGCTGTTTTTT. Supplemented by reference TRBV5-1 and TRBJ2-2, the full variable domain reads KAGVTQTPRYLIKTRGQQVTLSCSPISGHRSVSWYQQTPGQGLQFLFEYFSETQRNKGNFPGRFSGRQFSNSRSEMNVSTLELGDSALYLCASSFGRTGRGTGELFFGEGSRLTVL.